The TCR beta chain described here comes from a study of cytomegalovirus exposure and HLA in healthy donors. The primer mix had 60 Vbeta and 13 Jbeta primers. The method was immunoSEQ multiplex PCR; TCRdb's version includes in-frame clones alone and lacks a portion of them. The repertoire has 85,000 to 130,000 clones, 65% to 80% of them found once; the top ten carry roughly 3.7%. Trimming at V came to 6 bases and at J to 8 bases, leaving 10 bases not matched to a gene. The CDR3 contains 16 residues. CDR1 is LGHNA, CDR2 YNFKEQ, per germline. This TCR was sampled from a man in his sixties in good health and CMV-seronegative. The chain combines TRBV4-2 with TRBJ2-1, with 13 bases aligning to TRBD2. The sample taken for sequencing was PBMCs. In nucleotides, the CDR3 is TGTGCCAGCAGTAGGACTAGCGGGGGTTGGGGCGATGAGCAGTTCTTC. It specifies CASSRTSGGWGDEQFF.